The 12 T cell receptor beta chains presented below share a single source sample, sequenced in a study of graft-versus-host responses after intestinal transplantation (dated by TCRdb to the early 2020s). Library preparation used the immunoSEQ multiplex PCR assay. TCRdb retrieved this table from immuneACCESS and kept in-frame rearrangements only. Not all clones are present; in checked studies, unresolved V genes account for under half, and no reason is known for the remainder. In all, the sample holds fewer than 120,000 clones, and over 85% of those were seen once. The top ten clones comprise 0.4% to 0.55% of the sample. The time point tag for this specimen amounts to: cells obtained before transplantation from donor or recipient. These receptors are not linked to any known antigen. Source: unstimulated CD8+ T cells sorted from spleen or lymph node cells, taken before intestinal transplant. Receptor source: a human donor who received an intestinal transplant.

V is TRBV9 and J is TRBJ2-7; 9 bases agree with TRBD2. The CDR3 consists of 14 residues. V lost 4 bases and J lost 2; bases outside the gene matches: 4. Germline assignment: CDR1 SGDLS and CDR2 YYNGEE. CDR3 nucleotides: TGTGCCAGCAGCCCGACTAGCGGAACCTACGAGCAGTACTTC. Its protein is CASSPTSGTYEQYF.

The chain links TRBV5-4 to TRBJ2-1, with D perhaps TRBD2 (6 bases). Deletions cut 0 bases from V and 0 bases from J, with 10 bases between. The germline V gene encodes CDR1 SGHNT and CDR2 YYREEE (reference sequence). The CDR3 sequence is 16 residues long. The CDR3 spells CASSLALRGSYNEQFF. The DNA for the CDR3 is TGTGCCAGCAGCTTGGCCTTGCGGGGCTCCTACAATGAGCAGTTCTTC.

The chain uses TRBV15 and TRBJ1-5, with 8 nucleotides matching TRBD1. Germline values: CDR1 LNHNV, CDR2 YYDKDF (reference sequence). CDR3 length: 14 amino acids. The junction had 8 bases not matched to a gene; V was cut back by 7 bases and J by 6 bases. The CDR3 region is CATNPDRVTQPQHF. CDR3 nucleotides: TGTGCCACCAACCCGGACAGGGTGACTCAGCCCCAGCATTTT. The whole variable domain, filled in from reference TRBV15 and TRBJ1-5, reads DAMVIQNPRYQVTQFGKPVTLSCSQTLNHNVMYWYQQKSSQAPKLLFHYYDKDFNNEADTPDNFQSRRPNTSFCFLDIRSPGLGDTAMYLCATNPDRVTQPQHFGDGTRLSIL.

The rearrangement joins TRBV27 to TRBJ2-7; D is possibly TRBD1 (6 bases). Germline CDR1 reads MNHEY; CDR2 reads SMNVEV (reference sequence). This CDR3 spans 14 amino acids. The V and J ends lost 2 bases and 0 bases respectively, with 8 bases between them. The CDR3 nucleotides read TGTGCCAGCAGTTTAACAGGGAGCTCCTACGAGCAGTACTTC. Amino acids: CASSLTGSSYEQYF.

Turning to this clone: This sample includes further DNA sequences coding for the same CDR3. The chain links TRBV5-1 to TRBJ2-7, with D perhaps matching TRBD1 (6 bases). CDR3 length: 14 amino acids. CDR1 and CDR2 from the germline V gene are SGHRS and YFSETQ. Trimming removed 1 base at V and 2 bases at J, with 10 bases between. CDR3 amino acids: CASSLTGPTYEQYF. CDR3 coding DNA: TGCGCCAGCAGCTTGACAGGGCCGACCTACGAGCAGTACTTC. Looking up the rest from reference TRBV5-1 and TRBJ2-7 gives the full variable domain: KAGVTQTPRYLIKTRGQQVTLSCSPISGHRSVSWYQQTPGQGLQFLFEYFSETQRNKGNFPGRFSGRQFSNSRSEMNVSTLELGDSALYLCASSLTGPTYEQYFGPGTRLTVT.

CDR3 sequence: CAWSGQWIRGISYEQYF. CDR3 DNA sequence: TGTGCCTGGAGTGGGCAATGGATCCGGGGGATCTCCTACGAGCAGTACTTC. This chain joins TRBV30 and TRBJ2-7, with D tentatively TRBD2 (6 bases). Per germline, CDR1 GTSNPN and CDR2 SVGIG (reference sequence). The germline V and J ends were trimmed by 1 base and 0 bases, with 19 bases remaining between them. There are 17 residues in the CDR3.

The chain recombines TRBV13 with TRBJ2-7; D possibly corresponds to TRBD2 (6 bases). This CDR3 has 14 amino acids. V was pared by 4 bases and J by 2 bases, with 12 bases between. Germline lookup yields CDR1 PRHDT and CDR2 FYEKMQ (reference sequence). CDR3 residues: CASSSGTGPYEQYF. CDR3 coding DNA: TGTGCCAGCAGCTCCGGGACTGGGCCCTACGAGCAGTACTTC.

This sequence joins TRBV2 and TRBJ1-5, with TRBD1 as a possible D gene (5 bases). Germline CDR1 SNHLY, CDR2 FYNNEI. Trimming pared 8 bases from V and 3 bases from J, leaving 11 bases between. CDR3 length equals 13 residues. The CDR3 sequence is CASASGPNQPQHF. CDR3 coding DNA: TGTGCCAGCGCTTCAGGGCCCAATCAGCCCCAGCATTTT.

The table lists this clone with a count of one. The gene calls are TRBV7-3 and TRBJ1-1, with TRBD1 matching over 7 bases. Trimming removed 4 bases from V and 1 base from J; junction bases left unmatched: 9. The CDR3 length is 16 residues. From germline, CDR1 is SGHTA and CDR2 FQGTGA. The DNA of the CDR3 is TGTGCCAGCAGCTCCACGTCCCGGGACAGGAACACTGAAGCTTTCTTT. Amino acids: CASSSTSRDRNTEAFF. Combining the CDR3 with reference TRBV7-3 and TRBJ1-1 gives the whole variable domain GAGVSQTPSNKVTEKGKYVELRCDPISGHTALYWYRQSLGQGPEFLIYFQGTGAADDSGLPNDRFFAVRPEGSVSTLKIQRTERGDSAVYLCASSSTSRDRNTEAFFGQGTRLTVV.

This rearrangement joins TRBV6-6 to TRBJ2-2; D is undetermined. This CDR3 has 13 residues. CDR1 MNHNY and CDR2 SVGAGI come from the germline V gene (reference sequence). V shed 7 bases and J shed 5 bases, with 11 bases lying between them. CDR3 in amino acids: CASTNGITGELFF. In nucleotides, the CDR3 is TGTGCCAGCACCAACGGTATAACCGGGGAGCTGTTTTTT.

The chain is built from TRBV5-1 and TRBJ2-1; D may match TRBD1 or TRBD2 (5 bases each). The V and J ends lost 1 base and 2 bases respectively, with 10 bases between them. Per the germline V gene, CDR1 is SGHRS and CDR2 is YFSETQ. The CDR3 contains 15 residues. As DNA, the CDR3 is TGCGCCAGCAGCTTGTGGGACGGACCCTACAATGAGCAGTTCTTC. Protein sequence: CASSLWDGPYNEQFF.

This sequence joins TRBV7-8 and TRBJ2-2; D remains ambiguous. Trimming pared 5 bases from V and 0 bases from J, leaving 10 bases between. The germline V gene has CDR1 SGHVS and CDR2 FQNEAQ. The CDR3 consists of 15 residues. The CDR3: CASSPQAANTGELFF. CDR3 bases: TGTGCCAGCAGCCCCCAGGCCGCGAACACCGGGGAGCTGTTTTTT.